This T cell receptor beta chain was recorded in a study of blood T cell repertoires in COVID-19. Study at large: From the United States, Italy and Spain came samples of acute and convalescent COVID-19.

Source study methods: Estimates of nucleated cell counts were drawn from the amplification of reference gene primers. Profiled with immunoSEQ multiplex PCR; TCRdb holds only in-frame clones, not every one. D and trimming come from the DNA, and the V and J calls and clone size come from that table. The sample shows 200,000 to 250,000 clones, 80% to 90% of them seen only once. J gave up 4 bases and V 1 base, and 4 bases lay outside the gene matches. The V gene's germline CDR1 is SGHTA and CDR2 FQGTGA. This CDR3 is 15 amino acids long. The TCR originated in a woman aged 45 to 65 with acute or convalescent COVID-19. V usage is TRBV7-3 and J usage is TRBJ2-5; 9 positions match TRBD2. Sequencing was carried out using peripheral blood. The CDR3 is CASSLRAGGGETQYF. The CDR3 DNA reads TGTGCCAGCAGCTTAAGAGCGGGGGGCGGAGAGACCCAGTACTTC.